Below, 14 T cell receptor beta chains from the same sample are listed, as sequenced in a study of cytomegalovirus exposure and HLA in healthy donors. Sequenced by immunoSEQ multiplex PCR; TCRdb stores in-frame clones only, minus some. The table lists about 78,000 clones, 90% to 97% of them singletons, with less than 2% in the top ten. The sample taken for sequencing was PBMCs. The receptors stem from a young man in good health and CMV-seropositive.

The chain is built from TRBV27 and TRBJ2-1; 10 positions agree with TRBD1. This CDR3 is 15 amino acids long. Looked up from germline, CDR1 is MNHEY and CDR2 is SMNVEV (reference sequence). V was pared by 5 bases and J by 4 bases, with 5 bases of the junction left unmatched. The CDR3 DNA sequence: TGTGCCAGCAGTCGACAGGGGGCGAAGTACAATGAGCAGTTCTTC. Translating gives CASSRQGAKYNEQFF.

The chain carries TRBV27 and TRBJ2-2; D remains ambiguous. V dropped 8 bases and J dropped 3 bases, with 10 bases sitting between them. The CDR3 spans 13 residues. CDR1 is MNHEY and CDR2 is SMNVEV in the germline V gene (reference sequence). Here the CDR3 reads CASQKDYTGELFF. The CDR3, as DNA: TGTGCCAGCCAGAAAGATTACACCGGGGAGCTGTTTTTT.

The rearrangement joins TRBV5-1 to TRBJ2-5, with D possibly being TRBD2 (6 bases). Deletions cut 3 bases from V and 4 bases from J, with 16 bases between. The V gene's germline CDR1 is SGHRS and CDR2 YFSETQ. The CDR3 has 15 residues. Here the CDR3 DNA reads TGCGCCAGCAGCTCTTCGACTAGTTTAGGAGAGACCCAGTACTTC. Its protein is CASSSSTSLGETQYF. Full variable domain (missing parts from reference TRBV5-1 and TRBJ2-5): KAGVTQTPRYLIKTRGQQVTLSCSPISGHRSVSWYQQTPGQGLQFLFEYFSETQRNKGNFPGRFSGRQFSNSRSEMNVSTLELGDSALYLCASSSSTSLGETQYFGPGTRLLVL.

The rearrangement joins TRBV6-1 to TRBJ1-1; no clear D. Trimming took off 7 bases at V and 9 bases at J, with 18 bases between the two ends. The CDR3 has 13 amino acids. Germline V gene lookup returns CDR1 MNHNS and CDR2 SASEGT. The CDR3 sequence: CASKEVPGSQAFF. For the CDR3, the DNA is TGTGCCAGCAAGGAGGTCCCAGGAAGTCAAGCTTTCTTT.

This chain joins TRBV5-4 and TRBJ1-2; D gene unclear. The CDR3 totals 13 residues. Trimming removed 6 bases at V and 7 bases at J, with 16 bases between. Per germline, CDR1 SGHNT and CDR2 YYREEE (reference sequence). The CDR3 DNA reads TGTGCCAGCAACTGGGAGGCGGCGGGTGGCTACACCTTC. Residues: CASNWEAAGGYTF.

The chain is built from TRBV5-1 and TRBJ2-2, with D perhaps matching TRBD2 (5 bases). Trimming pared 0 bases from V and 5 bases from J, leaving 11 bases between. The V gene's germline CDR1 is SGHRS and CDR2 YFSETQ. The CDR3 contains 15 residues. The CDR3 DNA sequence: TGCGCCAGCAGCTTGGGAGTAGCGCGGACCGGGGAGCTGTTTTTT. It specifies CASSLGVARTGELFF. The full variable domain, with the rest looked up from reference TRBV5-1 and TRBJ2-2, is KAGVTQTPRYLIKTRGQQVTLSCSPISGHRSVSWYQQTPGQGLQFLFEYFSETQRNKGNFPGRFSGRQFSNSRSEMNVSTLELGDSALYLCASSLGVARTGELFFGEGSRLTVL.

CDR3 residues: CASGKGQGLGTEAFF. CDR3 DNA sequence: TGTGCCAGCGGTAAGGGACAGGGTCTGGGCACTGAAGCTTTCTTT. J is TRBJ1-1 and V is TRBV28, with 9 bases aligning to TRBD1. Germline CDR1 reads MDHEN; CDR2 reads SYDVKM. Losses at the gene ends were 8 bases for V and 4 bases for J; bases not matched to a gene: 11. This CDR3 spans 15 amino acids. Full variable domain (remainder filled in from reference TRBV28 and TRBJ1-1): DVKVTQSSRYLVKRTGEKVFLECVQDMDHENMFWYRQDPGLGLRLIYFSYDVKMKEKGDIPEGYSVSREKKERFSLILESASTNQTSMYLCASGKGQGLGTEAFFGQGTRLTVV.

The V and J genes are TRBV2 and TRBJ1-5; TRBD1 aligns across 12 bases. The trim removed 6 bases at V and 6 bases at J, leaving 3 bases unmatched. Germline-derived CDR1 and CDR2 are SNHLY and FYNNEI. The CDR3 contains 14 residues. CDR3 coding DNA: TGTGCCAGCAGAGGGACAGGGGGCCGTCAGCCCCAGCATTTT. Its protein is CASRGTGGRQPQHF.

CDR3 region: CASSVAGDTQYF. In DNA form, the CDR3 reads TGTGCCAGCAGCGTAGCCGGGGATACGCAGTATTTT. The chain employs TRBV9 and TRBJ2-3, with D unclear. Germline V CDR1 and CDR2: SGDLS, YYNGEE. The CDR3 has 12 residues. The V and J ends lost 0 bases and 6 bases respectively, with 5 bases between them.

This chain joins TRBV4-1 and TRBJ2-5; TRBD2 agrees at 10 bases. V lost 0 bases to trimming and J lost 5 bases; unmatched junction nucleotides: 3. Germline V CDR1 and CDR2: MGHRA, YSYEKL. The CDR3 spans 15 residues. The CDR3 nucleotides read TGCGCCAGCAGCCAAGACCTAGCGGGAGTGGAGACCCAGTACTTC. As protein: CASSQDLAGVETQYF.

V usage is TRBV5-3 and J usage is TRBJ2-7, with TRBD2 matching 9 bases. TRBV5-3 falls under the ORF class, with uncertain function. V was clipped by 4 bases and J by 5 bases; unmatched bases: 10. The CDR3 is 15 amino acids. The CDR3 DNA reads as TGTGCCAGAAGCCAAGATAGCGGGAGAGGGCACGAGCAGTACTTC. It yields the protein CARSQDSGRGHEQYF.

CDR3 nucleotides: TGTGCCAGCAGTTCCCGAGTCGGTTTCTCCTACGAGCAGTACTTC. It is translated as CASSSRVGFSYEQYF. The gene calls are TRBV28 and TRBJ2-7, with D uncertain. The germline CDR1 and CDR2 sequences are MDHEN and SYDVKM. The CDR3 is made up of 15 amino acids. Trimming removed 4 bases at V and 0 bases at J, with 13 bases between.

This chain joins TRBV19 and TRBJ1-4; D is unresolved. Trimming stripped 3 bases from V and 8 bases from J, with 13 bases between. Germline CDR1 is LNHDA and CDR2 is SQIVND (reference sequence). The length of the CDR3 is 14 residues. The CDR3 DNA is TGTGCCAGTAGTATCGCGGAAGTAGGCGAAAAACTGTTTTTT. Translation gives CASSIAEVGEKLFF.

This sequence joins TRBV4-1 and TRBJ2-1, with D perhaps TRBD2 (6 bases). The CDR3 consists of 16 residues. V lost 1 base and J lost 0, with 10 bases in between. Germline CDR1 reads MGHRA; CDR2 reads YSYEKL. As DNA, the CDR3 is TGCGCCAGCAGCCAAGTAACCGGGAGCTCCTACAATGAGCAGTTCTTC. This encodes CASSQVTGSSYNEQFF.